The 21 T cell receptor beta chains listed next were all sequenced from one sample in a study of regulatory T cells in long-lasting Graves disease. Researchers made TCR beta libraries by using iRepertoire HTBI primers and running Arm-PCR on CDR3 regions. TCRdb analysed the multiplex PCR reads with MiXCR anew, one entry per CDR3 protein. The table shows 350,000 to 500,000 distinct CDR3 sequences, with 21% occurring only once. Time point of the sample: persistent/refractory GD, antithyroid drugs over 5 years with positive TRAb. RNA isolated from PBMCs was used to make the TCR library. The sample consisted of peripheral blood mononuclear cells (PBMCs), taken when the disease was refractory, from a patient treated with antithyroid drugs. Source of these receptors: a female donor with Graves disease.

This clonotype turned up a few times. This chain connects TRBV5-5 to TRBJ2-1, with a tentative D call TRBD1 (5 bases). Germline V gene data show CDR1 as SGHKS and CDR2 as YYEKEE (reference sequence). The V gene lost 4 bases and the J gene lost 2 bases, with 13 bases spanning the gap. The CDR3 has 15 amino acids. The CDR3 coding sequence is TGTGCCAGCAGCAACGCAGGGATCGCCTACAATGAGCAGTTCTTC. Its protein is CASSNAGIAYNEQFF.

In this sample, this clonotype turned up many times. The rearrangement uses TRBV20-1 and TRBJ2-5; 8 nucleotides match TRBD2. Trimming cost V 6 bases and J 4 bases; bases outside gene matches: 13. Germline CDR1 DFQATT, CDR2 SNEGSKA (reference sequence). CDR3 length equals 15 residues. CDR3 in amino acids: CSARSGRSVGETQYF. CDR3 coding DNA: TGCAGTGCCAGGAGCGGGAGATCGGTTGGAGAGACCCAGTACTTC.

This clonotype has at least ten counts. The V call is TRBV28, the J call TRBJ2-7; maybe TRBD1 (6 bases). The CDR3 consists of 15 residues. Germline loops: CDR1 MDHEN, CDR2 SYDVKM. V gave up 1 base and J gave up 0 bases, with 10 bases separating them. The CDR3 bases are TGTGCCAGCAGTTTATCAGGGACAAACTCCTACGAGCAGTACTTC. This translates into CASSLSGTNSYEQYF.

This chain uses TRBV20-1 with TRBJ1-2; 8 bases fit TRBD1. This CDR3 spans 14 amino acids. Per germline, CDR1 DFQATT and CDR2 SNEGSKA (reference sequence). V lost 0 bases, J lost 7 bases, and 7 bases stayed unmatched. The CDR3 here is CSARDRGQIGGYTF. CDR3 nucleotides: TGCAGTGCTAGAGACAGGGGGCAAATCGGTGGCTACACCTTC.

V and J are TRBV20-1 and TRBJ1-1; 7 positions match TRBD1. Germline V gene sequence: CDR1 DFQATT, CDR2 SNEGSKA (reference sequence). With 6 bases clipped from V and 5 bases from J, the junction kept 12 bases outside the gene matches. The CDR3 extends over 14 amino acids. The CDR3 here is CSANQPGGRTEAFF. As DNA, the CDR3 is TGCAGTGCAAACCAACCAGGGGGTCGGACTGAAGCTTTCTTT.

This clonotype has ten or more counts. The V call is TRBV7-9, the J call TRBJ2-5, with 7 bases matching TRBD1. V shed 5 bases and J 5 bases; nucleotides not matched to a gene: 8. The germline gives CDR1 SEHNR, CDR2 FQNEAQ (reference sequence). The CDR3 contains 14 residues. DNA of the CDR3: TGTGCCAGCAGCCCAAGGGACAGAAATGAGACCCAGTACTTC. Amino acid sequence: CASSPRDRNETQYF.

CDR3: CASSQGDRINTGELFF. The CDR3 DNA reads as TGTGCCAGCAGCCAGGGGGACAGAATCAACACCGGGGAGCTGTTTTTT. This chain joins TRBV3-1 and TRBJ2-2; 7 bases line up with TRBD1. The CDR3 contains 16 residues. J was trimmed by 2 bases and V by 3 bases; bases with no gene match: 6. In germline, CDR1 is LGHDT, CDR2 YNNKEL (reference sequence).

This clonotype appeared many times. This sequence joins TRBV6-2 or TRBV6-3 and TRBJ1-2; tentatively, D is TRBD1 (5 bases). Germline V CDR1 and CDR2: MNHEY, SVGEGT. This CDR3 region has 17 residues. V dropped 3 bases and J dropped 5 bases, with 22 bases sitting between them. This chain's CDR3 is CASSYEGITGGKYGYTF. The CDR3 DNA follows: TGTGCCAGCAGTTATGAAGGAATAACGGGGGGGAAATATGGCTACACCTTC.

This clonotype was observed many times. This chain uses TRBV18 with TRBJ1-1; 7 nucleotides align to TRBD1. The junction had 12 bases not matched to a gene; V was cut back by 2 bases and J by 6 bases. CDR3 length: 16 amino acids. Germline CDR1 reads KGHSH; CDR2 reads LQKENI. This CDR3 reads CASSPVTGQPNSEAFF. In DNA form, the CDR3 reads TGTGCCAGCTCACCAGTGACAGGGCAGCCTAACTCTGAAGCTTTCTTT.

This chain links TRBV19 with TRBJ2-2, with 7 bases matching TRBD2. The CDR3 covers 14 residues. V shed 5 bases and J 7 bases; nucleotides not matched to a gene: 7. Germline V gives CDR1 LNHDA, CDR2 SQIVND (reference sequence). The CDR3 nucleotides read TGTGCCAGTAGTGCCGGGGACTATCGCGGGGAGCTGTTTTTT. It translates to CASSAGDYRGELFF.

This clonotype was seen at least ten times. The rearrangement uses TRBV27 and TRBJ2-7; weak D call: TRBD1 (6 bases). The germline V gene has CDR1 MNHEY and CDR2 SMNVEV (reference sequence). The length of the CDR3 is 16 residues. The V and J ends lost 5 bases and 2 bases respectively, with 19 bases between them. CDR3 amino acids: CASSVTQGIPTYEQYF. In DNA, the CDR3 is TGTGCCAGCAGTGTAACACAGGGTATTCCCACCTACGAGCAGTACTTC.

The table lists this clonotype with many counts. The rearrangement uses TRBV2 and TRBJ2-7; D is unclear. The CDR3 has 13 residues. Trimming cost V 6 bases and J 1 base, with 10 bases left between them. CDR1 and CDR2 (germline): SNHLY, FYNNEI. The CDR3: CASRVGQSYEQYF. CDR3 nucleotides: TGTGCCAGCAGGGTAGGCCAATCCTACGAGCAGTACTTC.

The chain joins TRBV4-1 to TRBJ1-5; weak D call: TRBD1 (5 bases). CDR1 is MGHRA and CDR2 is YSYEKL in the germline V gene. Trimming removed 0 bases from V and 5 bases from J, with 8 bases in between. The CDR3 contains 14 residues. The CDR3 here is CASSQDTGDQPQHF. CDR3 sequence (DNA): TGCGCCAGCAGCCAAGACACAGGAGATCAGCCCCAGCATTTT.

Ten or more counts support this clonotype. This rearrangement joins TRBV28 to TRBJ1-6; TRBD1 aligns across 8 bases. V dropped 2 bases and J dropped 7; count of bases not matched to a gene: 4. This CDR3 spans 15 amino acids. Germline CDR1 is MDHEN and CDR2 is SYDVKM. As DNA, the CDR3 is TGTGCCAGCAGTTTAGTGGGACAGGCCAATTCACCCCTCCACTTT. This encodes CASSLVGQANSPLHF.

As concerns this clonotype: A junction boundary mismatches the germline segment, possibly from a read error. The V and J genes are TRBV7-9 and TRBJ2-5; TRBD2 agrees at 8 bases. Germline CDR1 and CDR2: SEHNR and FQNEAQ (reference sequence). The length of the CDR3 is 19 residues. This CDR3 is CASSLGSLTSGKYQESQYF. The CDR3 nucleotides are TGTGCCAGCAGCTTAGGGAGCCTCACTAGCGGAAAGTACCAAGAGTCCCAGTACTTC.

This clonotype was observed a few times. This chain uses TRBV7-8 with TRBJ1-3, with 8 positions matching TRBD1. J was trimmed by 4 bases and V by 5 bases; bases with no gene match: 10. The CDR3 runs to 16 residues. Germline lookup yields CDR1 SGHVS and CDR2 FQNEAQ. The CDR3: CASSQPVRGPGNTIYF. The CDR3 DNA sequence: TGTGCCAGCAGCCAACCCGTCAGGGGGCCAGGAAACACCATATATTTT.

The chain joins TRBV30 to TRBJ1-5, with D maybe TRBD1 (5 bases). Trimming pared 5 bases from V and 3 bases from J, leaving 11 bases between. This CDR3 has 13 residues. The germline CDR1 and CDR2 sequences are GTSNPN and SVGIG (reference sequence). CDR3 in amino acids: CAWGGPNNQPQHF. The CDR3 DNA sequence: TGTGCCTGGGGGGGACCCAACAATCAGCCCCAGCATTTT.

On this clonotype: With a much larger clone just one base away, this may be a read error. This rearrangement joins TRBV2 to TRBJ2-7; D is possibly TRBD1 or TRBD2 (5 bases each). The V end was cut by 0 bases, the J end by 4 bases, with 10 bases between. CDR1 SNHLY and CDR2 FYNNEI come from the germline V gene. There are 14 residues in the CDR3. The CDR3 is CASSEATREYEQYF. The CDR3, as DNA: TGTGCCAGCAGTGAAGCAACCAGGGAGTACGAGCAGTACTTC.

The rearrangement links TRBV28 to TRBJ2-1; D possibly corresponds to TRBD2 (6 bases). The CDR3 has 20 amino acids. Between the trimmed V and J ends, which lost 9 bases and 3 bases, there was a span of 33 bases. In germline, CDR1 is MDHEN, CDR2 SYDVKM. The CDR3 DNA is TGTGCCAGTACACCGATACTAGCAATCGAGTTTTGGAGGGACTACAATGAGCAGTTCTTC. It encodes CASTPILAIEFWRDYNEQFF.

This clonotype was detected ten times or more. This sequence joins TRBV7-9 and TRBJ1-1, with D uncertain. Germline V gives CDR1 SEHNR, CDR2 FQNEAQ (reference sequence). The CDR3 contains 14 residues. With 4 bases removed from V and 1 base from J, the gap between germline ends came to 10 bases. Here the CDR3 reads CASSWQQKNTEAFF. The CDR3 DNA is TGTGCCAGCAGCTGGCAACAGAAGAACACTGAAGCTTTCTTT.

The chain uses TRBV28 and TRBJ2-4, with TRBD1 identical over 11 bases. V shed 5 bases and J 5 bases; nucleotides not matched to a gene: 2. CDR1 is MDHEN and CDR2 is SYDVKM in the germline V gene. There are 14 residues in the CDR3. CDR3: CASSRDRGENIQYF. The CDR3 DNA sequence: TGTGCCAGCAGTCGGGACAGGGGGGAAAACATTCAGTACTTC.